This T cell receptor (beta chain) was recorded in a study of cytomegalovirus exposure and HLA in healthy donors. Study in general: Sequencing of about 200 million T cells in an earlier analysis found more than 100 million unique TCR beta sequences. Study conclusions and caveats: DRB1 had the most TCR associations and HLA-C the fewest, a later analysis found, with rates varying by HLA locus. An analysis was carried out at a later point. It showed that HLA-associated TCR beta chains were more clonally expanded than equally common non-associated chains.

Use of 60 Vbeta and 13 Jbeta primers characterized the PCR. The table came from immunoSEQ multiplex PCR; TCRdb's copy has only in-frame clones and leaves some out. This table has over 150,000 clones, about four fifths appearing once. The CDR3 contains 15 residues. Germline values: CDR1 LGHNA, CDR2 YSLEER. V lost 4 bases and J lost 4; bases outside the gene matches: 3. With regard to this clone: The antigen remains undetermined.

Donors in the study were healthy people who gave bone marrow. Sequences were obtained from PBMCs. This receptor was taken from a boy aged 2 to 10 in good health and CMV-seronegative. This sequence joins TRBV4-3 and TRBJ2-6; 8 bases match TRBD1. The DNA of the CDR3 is TGCGCCAGCAGCCTGGACAGGGAGGGGGCCAACGTCCTGACTTTC. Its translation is CASSLDREGANVLTF.